The clone carrying this T cell receptor (beta chain) has only a few counts. The data derive from a study of CD8+ T cells in alopecia areata. Background on the study: Administration of oral tofacitinib to treated patients was at 5 to 10 mg twice daily. Tofacitinib therapy took 6 to 18 months; 6 months off drug came after. Severity scores in treated patients reflected the percentage of scalp affected.

Treatment: oral pan-JAK inhibitor, 5-10 mg twice daily. PBMC-derived CD4+ and CD8+ T cells were sorted. Extraction of RNA preceded its reverse transcription into cDNA, which served as the sequencing template. Sequencing was performed with immunoSEQ multiplex PCR; in TCRdb, only in-frame clones are kept and a portion is missing. The data contain approximately 160,000 clones, less than 70% of them singletons. CDR1 GTSNPN and CDR2 SVGIG come from the germline V gene (reference sequence). This CDR3 contains 17 residues. Losses at the gene ends were 2 bases for V and 7 bases for J; bases not matched to a gene: 12.

Specimen: CD4+ T cells sorted from blood, collected at week 24, from a patient treated with tofacitinib. The sequence was collected from a human donor with alopecia areata. This chain connects TRBV30 to TRBJ2-1, with TRBD2 matching 12 bases. CDR3 sequence reads: CAWSPRTSGAPANEQFF. In DNA form, the CDR3 reads TGTGCCTGGAGTCCAAGGACTAGCGGGGCCCCCGCGAATGAGCAGTTCTTC. Drawing the rest from reference TRBV30 and TRBJ2-1, the complete variable domain is SQTIHQWPATLVQPVGSPLSLECTVEGTSNPNLYWYRQAAGRGLQLLFYSVGIGQISSEVPQNLSASRPQDRQFILSSKKLLLSDSGFYLCAWSPRTSGAPANEQFFGPGTRLTVL.